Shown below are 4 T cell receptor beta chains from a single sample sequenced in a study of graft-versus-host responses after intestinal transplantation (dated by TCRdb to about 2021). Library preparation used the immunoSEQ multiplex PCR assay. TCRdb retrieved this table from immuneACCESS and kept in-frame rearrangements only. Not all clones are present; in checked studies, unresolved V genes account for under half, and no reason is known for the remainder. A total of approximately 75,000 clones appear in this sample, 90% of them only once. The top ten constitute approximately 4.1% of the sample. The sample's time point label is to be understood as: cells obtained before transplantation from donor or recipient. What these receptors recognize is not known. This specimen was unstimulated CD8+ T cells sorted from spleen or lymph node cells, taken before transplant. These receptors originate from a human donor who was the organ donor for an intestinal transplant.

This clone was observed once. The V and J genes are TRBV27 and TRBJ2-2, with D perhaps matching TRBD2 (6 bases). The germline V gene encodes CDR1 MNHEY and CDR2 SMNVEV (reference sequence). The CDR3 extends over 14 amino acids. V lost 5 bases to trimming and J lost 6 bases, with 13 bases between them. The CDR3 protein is CASSTGSLAGELFF. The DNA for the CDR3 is TGTGCCAGCAGTACCGGGAGCCTAGCCGGGGAGCTGTTTTTT.

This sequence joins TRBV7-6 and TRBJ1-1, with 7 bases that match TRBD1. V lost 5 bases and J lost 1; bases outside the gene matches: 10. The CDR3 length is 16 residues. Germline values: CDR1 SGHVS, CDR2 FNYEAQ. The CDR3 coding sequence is TGTGCCAGCAGCCCCGAGACAGGGTGGGGGAACACTGAAGCTTTCTTT. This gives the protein CASSPETGWGNTEAFF.

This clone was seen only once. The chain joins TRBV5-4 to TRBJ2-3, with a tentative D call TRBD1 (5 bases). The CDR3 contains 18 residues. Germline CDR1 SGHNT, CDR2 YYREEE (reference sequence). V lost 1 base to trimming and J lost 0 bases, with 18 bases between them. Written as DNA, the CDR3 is TGTGCCAGCAGCTTGTCAGGGCTTGGGTATAGGAGCACAGATACGCAGTATTTT. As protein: CASSLSGLGYRSTDTQYF.

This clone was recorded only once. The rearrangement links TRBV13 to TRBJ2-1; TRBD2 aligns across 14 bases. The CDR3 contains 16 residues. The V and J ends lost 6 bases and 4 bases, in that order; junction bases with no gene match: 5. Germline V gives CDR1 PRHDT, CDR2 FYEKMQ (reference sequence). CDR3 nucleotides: TGTGCCAGCAGTTGGGGACTAGCGGGGGTATACAATGAGCAGTTCTTC. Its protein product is CASSWGLAGVYNEQFF. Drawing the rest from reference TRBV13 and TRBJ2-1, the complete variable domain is AAGVIQSPRHLIKEKRETATLKCYPIPRHDTVYWYQQGPGQDPQFLISFYEKMQSDKGSIPDRFSAQQFSDYHSELNMSSLELGDSALYFCASSWGLAGVYNEQFFGPGTRLTVL.